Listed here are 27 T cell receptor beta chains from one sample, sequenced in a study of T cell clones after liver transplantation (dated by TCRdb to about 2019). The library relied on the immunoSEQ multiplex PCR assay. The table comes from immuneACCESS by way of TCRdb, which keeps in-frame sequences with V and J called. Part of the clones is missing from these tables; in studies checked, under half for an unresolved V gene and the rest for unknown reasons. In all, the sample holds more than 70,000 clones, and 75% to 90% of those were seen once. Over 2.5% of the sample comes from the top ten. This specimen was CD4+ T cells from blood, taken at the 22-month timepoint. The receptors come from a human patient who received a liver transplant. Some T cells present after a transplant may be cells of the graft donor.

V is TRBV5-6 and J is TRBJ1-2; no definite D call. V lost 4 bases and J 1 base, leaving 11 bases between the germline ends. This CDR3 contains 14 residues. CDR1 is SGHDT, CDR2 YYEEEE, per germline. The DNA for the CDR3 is TGTGCCAGCAGCCCGGTTGGATATAACTATGGCTACACCTTC. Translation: CASSPVGYNYGYTF.

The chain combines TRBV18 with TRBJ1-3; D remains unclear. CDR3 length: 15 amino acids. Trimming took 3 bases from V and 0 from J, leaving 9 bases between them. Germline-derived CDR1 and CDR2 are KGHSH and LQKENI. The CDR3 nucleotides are TGTGCCAGCTCACCCCCCGCGAGCTCTGGAAACACCATATATTTT. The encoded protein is CASSPPASSGNTIYF.

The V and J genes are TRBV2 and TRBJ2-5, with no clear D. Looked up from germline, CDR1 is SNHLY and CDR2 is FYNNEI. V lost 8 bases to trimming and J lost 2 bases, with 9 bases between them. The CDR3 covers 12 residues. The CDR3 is CASLGKQETQYF. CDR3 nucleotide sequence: TGTGCCAGCCTTGGTAAACAAGAGACCCAGTACTTC.

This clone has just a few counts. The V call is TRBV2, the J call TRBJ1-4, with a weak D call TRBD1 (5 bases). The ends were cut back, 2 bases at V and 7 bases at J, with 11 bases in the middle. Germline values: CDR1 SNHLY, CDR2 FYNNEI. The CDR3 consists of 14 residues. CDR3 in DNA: TGTGCCAGCAGTGAATCAAGGGGAGGTGAAAAACTGTTTTTT. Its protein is CASSESRGGEKLFF.

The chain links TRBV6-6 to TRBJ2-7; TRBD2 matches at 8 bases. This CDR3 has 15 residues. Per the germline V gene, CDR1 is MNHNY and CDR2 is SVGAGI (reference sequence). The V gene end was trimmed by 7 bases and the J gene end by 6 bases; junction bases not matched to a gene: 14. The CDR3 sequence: CASTVSGTSSSEQYF. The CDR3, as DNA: TGTGCCAGCACCGTGTCCGGGACTAGTTCGTCCGAGCAGTACTTC.

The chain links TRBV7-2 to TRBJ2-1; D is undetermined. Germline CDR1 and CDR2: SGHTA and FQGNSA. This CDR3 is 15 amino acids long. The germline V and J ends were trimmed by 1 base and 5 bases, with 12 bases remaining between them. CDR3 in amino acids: CASSLEATVNNEQFF. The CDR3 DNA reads TGTGCCAGCAGCTTAGAGGCCACTGTTAACAATGAGCAGTTCTTC. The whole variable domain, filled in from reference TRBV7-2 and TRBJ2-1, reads GAGVSQSPSNKVTEKGKDVELRCDPISGHTALYWYRQSLGQGLEFLIYFQGNSAPDKSGLPSDRFSAERTGGSVSTLTIQRTQQEDSAVYLCASSLEATVNNEQFFGPGTRLTVL.

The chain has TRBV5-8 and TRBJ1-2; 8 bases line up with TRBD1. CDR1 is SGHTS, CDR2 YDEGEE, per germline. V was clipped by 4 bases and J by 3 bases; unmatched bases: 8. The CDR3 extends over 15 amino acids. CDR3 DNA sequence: TGTGCCAGCAGCCAGCCAGGGGGCGCCGACTATGGCTACACCTTC. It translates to CASSQPGGADYGYTF.

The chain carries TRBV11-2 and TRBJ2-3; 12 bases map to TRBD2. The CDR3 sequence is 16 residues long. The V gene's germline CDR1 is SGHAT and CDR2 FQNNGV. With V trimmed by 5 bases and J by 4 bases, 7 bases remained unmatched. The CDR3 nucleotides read TGTGCCAGCAGCCCACTGACTAGCGGGAGACCAGATACGCAGTATTTT. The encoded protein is CASSPLTSGRPDTQYF.

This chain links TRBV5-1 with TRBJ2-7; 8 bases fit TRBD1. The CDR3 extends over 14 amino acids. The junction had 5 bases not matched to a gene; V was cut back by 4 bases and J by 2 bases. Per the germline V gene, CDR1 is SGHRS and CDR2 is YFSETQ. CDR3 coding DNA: TGCGCCAGCAGCCTCTTACAGGGGGCCTACGAGCAGTACTTC. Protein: CASSLLQGAYEQYF.

CDR3 coding DNA: TGTGCCAGTAGTAAGGGCTCCTTTACAAATAGCAATCAGCCCCAGCATTTT. Translating gives CASSKGSFTNSNQPQHF. The chain links TRBV19 to TRBJ1-5; D ambiguous. V lost 4 bases, J lost 0 bases, and 16 bases lay in between. Germline CDR1 reads LNHDA; CDR2 reads SQIVND (reference sequence). This CDR3 is 17 amino acids long.

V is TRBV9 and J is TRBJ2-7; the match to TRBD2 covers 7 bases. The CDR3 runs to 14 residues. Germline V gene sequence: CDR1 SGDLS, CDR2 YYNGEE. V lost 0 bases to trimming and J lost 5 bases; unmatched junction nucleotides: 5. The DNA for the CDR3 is TGTGCCAGCAGCGTAGACCTAGCGGAAAACGAGCAGTACTTC. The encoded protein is CASSVDLAENEQYF.

DNA for the CDR3: TGTGCCAGCAGCCAAGGGAGGGGGATGAACACTGAAGCTTTCTTT. The encoded protein is CASSQGRGMNTEAFF. This sequence joins TRBV4-2 and TRBJ1-1, with D perhaps TRBD1 (6 bases). Germline CDR1 is LGHNA and CDR2 is YNFKEQ. V gave up 1 base and J gave up 0 bases, with 9 bases separating them. There are 15 residues in the CDR3.

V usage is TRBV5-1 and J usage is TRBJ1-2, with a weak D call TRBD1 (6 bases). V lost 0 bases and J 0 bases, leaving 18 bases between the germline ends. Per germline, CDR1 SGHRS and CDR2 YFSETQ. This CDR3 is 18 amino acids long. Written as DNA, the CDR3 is TGCGCCAGCAGCTTGGGGTCCCGTCGGGGGCGAGCTAACTATGGCTACACCTTC. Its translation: CASSLGSRRGRANYGYTF.

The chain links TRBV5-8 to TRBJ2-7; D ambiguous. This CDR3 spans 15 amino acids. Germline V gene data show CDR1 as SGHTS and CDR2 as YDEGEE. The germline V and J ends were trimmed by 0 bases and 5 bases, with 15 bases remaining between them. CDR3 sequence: CASSLEATGKNEQYF. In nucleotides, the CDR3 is TGTGCCAGCAGCTTGGAAGCTACCGGTAAAAACGAGCAGTACTTC.

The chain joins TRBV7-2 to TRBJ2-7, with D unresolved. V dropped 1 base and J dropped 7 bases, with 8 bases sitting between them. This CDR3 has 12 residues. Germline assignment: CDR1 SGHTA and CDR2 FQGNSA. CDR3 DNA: TGTGCCAGCAGCTTAGGGTCTCGGGAGCAGTACTTC. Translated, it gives CASSLGSREQYF.

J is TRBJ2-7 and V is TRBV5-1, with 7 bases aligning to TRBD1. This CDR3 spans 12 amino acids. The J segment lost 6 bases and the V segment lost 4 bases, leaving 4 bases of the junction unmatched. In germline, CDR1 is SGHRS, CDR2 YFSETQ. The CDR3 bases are TGCGCCAGCAGCCAAGGGGGCGGCGAGCAGTACTTC. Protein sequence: CASSQGGGEQYF.

CDR3 nucleotide sequence: TGTGCCAGCAGTTACGACAGGGGTTACGAGCAGTACTTC. Translating it yields CASSYDRGYEQYF. The chain combines TRBV6-6 with TRBJ2-5; TRBD1 matches 8 bases. The J call may be wrong; the DNA end is better matched by TRBJ2-7. The CDR3 consists of 13 residues. In germline, CDR1 is MNHNY, CDR2 SVGAGI (reference sequence).

The CDR3 spells CASSTTPGQQPTNYGYTF. CDR3 nucleotide sequence: TGTGCCAGCAGTACTACTCCGGGACAGCAACCTACTAACTATGGCTACACCTTC. This rearrangement joins TRBV28 to TRBJ1-2; 7 bases are a match to TRBD1. There are 18 residues in the CDR3. CDR1 MDHEN and CDR2 SYDVKM come from the germline V gene. Germline trimming cut 5 bases from V and 0 bases from J; bases unmatched to any gene: 15.

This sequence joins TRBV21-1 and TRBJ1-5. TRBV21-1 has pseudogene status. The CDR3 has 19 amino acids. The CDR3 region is CASSKAFPRDVESNQPQHF. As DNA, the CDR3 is TGTGCCAGCAGCAAAGCCTTCCCCCGGGACGTCGAGAGCAATCAGCCCCAGCATTTT.

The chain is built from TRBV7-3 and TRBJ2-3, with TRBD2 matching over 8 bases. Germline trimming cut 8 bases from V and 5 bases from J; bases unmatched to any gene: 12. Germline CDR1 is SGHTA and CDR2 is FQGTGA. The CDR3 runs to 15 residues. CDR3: CASGVAGGNKDTQYF. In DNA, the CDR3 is TGTGCCAGCGGAGTCGCGGGGGGAAATAAAGATACGCAGTATTTT.

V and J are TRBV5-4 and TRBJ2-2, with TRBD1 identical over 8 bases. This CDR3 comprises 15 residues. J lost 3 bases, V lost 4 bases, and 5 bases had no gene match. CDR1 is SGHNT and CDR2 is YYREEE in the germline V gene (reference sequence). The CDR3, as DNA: TGTGCCAGCAGCCCAGACAGGGGTCACACCGGGGAGCTGTTTTTT. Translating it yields CASSPDRGHTGELFF.

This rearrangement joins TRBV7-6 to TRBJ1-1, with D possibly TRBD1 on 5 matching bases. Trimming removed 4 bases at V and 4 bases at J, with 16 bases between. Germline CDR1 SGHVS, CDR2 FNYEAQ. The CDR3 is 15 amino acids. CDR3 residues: CASSSHKGVRTEAFF. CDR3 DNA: TGTGCCAGCAGCTCCCACAAAGGGGTTCGCACTGAAGCTTTCTTT.

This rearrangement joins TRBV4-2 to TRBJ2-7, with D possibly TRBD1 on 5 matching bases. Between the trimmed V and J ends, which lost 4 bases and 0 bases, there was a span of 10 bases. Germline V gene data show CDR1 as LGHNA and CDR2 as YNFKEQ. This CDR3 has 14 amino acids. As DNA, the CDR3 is TGTGCCAGCAGCCCATACAGGAGCTCCTACGAGCAGTACTTC. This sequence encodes CASSPYRSSYEQYF.

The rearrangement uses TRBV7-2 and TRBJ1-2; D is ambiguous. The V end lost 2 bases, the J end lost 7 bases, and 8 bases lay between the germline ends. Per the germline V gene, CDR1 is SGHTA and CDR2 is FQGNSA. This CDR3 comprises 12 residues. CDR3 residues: CASSLIQGGYTF. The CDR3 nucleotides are TGTGCCAGCAGCTTAATCCAAGGTGGCTACACCTTC.

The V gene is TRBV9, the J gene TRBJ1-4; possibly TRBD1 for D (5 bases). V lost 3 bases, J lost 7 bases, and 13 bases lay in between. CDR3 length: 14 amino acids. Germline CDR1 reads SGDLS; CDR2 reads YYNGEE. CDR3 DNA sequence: TGTGCCAGCAGCGGGGGGGATGCGAGTGAAAAACTGTTTTTT. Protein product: CASSGGDASEKLFF.

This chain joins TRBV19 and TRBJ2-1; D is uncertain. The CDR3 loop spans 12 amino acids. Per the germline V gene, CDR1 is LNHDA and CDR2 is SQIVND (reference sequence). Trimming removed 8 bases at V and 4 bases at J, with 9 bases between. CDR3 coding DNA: TGTGCCAGTCGAGCATTTTACAATGAGCAGTTCTTC. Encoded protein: CASRAFYNEQFF.

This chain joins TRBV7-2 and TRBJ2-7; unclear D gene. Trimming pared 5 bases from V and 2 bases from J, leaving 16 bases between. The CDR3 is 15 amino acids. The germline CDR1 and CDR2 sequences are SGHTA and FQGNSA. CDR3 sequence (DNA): TGTGCCAGCAGCCCTCAACACCGTGGGACCTACGAGCAGTACTTC. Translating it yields CASSPQHRGTYEQYF.